A selection of T cell receptor beta chains follows, all from one sample in a study of blood T cell repertoires in COVID-19. TCRdb keeps only in-frame clones here, not all; method: immunoSEQ multiplex PCR. The sample shows approximately 120,000 clones, 85% of them seen only once. The sequencing sample was made of peripheral blood. These receptors were collected from a woman of 80 years or more with COVID-19, enrolled during active disease. Each CDR3 is given without its conserved first and last residue.

J: TRBJ1-2
V: TRBV29-1
CDR3: SGTTGDRGYT

J: TRBJ1-2
V: TRBV6-2/TRBV6-3
CDR3: ASSYSNIGNYGYT

J: TRBJ2-1
V: TRBV12-3/TRBV12-4
CDR3: ASSLAFSGEQF

J: TRBJ2-3
V: TRBV5-5
CDR3: ASSLEGTSGTDTQY

J: TRBJ2-3
V: TRBV7-2
CDR3: ASTRSAGSTDTQY

J: TRBJ2-7
V: TRBV7-8
CDR3: ASSRGASGRAWSYEQY

J: TRBJ1-4
V: TRBV12-3/TRBV12-4
CDR3: AGRAAEEEKLF

J: TRBJ1-3
V: TRBV20-1
CDR3: SASGETGNTIY

J: TRBJ1-3
V: TRBV18
CDR3: ATRGDSRNTIY

J: TRBJ2-1
V: TRBV19
CDR3: ASISLAGGFPPEQF

J: TRBJ2-7
V: TRBV6-2/TRBV6-3
CDR3: ASSYTGYEQY

J: TRBJ2-2
V: TRBV7-3
CDR3: ASSMSGTRGGELF

J: TRBJ2-2
V: TRBV6-2/TRBV6-3
CDR3: ASSLGGSGLPGELF

J: TRBJ1-2
V: TRBV6-4
CDR3: ASSDLTGGGYT

J: TRBJ1-1
V: TRBV6-5
CDR3: ASSSDRGNTEAF

J: TRBJ2-1
V: TRBV10-3
CDR3: AISDPSSGRAF

J: TRBJ2-7
V: TRBV19
CDR3: ASSIPGGTSGYEQY

J: TRBJ2-7
V: TRBV6-2/TRBV6-3
CDR3: ASSYDRGYEQY

J: TRBJ2-7
V: TRBV18
CDR3: ASSGAVGGRRY

J: TRBJ1-1
V: TRBV28
CDR3: ASRLTEPGTEAF

J: TRBJ2-1
V: TRBV3-1/TRBV3-2
CDR3: ASSQAGVVGNEQF

J: TRBJ2-7
V: TRBV23-1
CDR3: ASSQCSNLYEQY

J: TRBJ1-1
V: TRBV11-2
CDR3: ASSYGQERAF

J: TRBJ2-7
V: TRBV19
CDR3: ASSINSNYEQY

J: TRBJ1-2
V: TRBV20-1
CDR3: SASAAVDYGYT

J: TRBJ1-1
V: TRBV7-2
CDR3: ASSLGWGGNTEAF

J: TRBJ1-3
V: TRBV27
CDR3: ASSSRTGAGNTIY

J: TRBJ2-2
V: TRBV10-3
CDR3: AIRDSAGELF

J: TRBJ2-5
V: TRBV6-2/TRBV6-3
CDR3: ASSYSQVRGQGETQY

J: TRBJ2-5
V: TRBV11-3
CDR3: ASSLGGGQETQY

J: TRBJ2-7
V: TRBV4-2
CDR3: ASSPQGGPGQGPYEQY

J: TRBJ2-2
V: TRBV5-1
CDR3: ASSLDGTSPGELF

J: TRBJ1-1
V: TRBV5-1
CDR3: ASSWGQTRTEAF

J: TRBJ2-2
V: TRBV3-1/TRBV3-2
CDR3: ASSQGSGAGELF

J: TRBJ1-5
V: TRBV18
CDR3: ASSPPQDQPQH

J: TRBJ1-2
V: TRBV12-3/TRBV12-4
CDR3: ASSTTGIGGYT

J: TRBJ1-4
V: TRBV28
CDR3: ASSLPTTNEKLF

J: TRBJ2-2
V: TRBV11-2
CDR3: ASSLGHLGELF

J: TRBJ2-7
V: TRBV3-1/TRBV3-2
CDR3: ASSQDWTSGSYEQY

J: TRBJ2-2
V: TRBV9
CDR3: ASSPHGGNTGELF

J: TRBJ2-7
V: TRBV7-8
CDR3: ASSRGLDYEQY

J: TRBJ2-3
V: TRBV19
CDR3: ASSITGTDTQY

J: TRBJ1-5
V: TRBV7-2
CDR3: ASSFLGGNQPQH

J: TRBJ2-5
V: TRBV5-1
CDR3: ASSLQTSAQETQY

J: TRBJ1-5
V: TRBV7-2
CDR3: ASSPSGQGSYSNQPQH

J: TRBJ2-7
V: TRBV28
CDR3: ASRTAATGTYEQY

J: TRBJ1-2
V: TRBV11-2
CDR3: ASSGHRGLIGGYT

J: TRBJ2-4
V: TRBV28
CDR3: ASSPSGSLGIQY

J: TRBJ2-3
V: TRBV9
CDR3: ASSARDRTTDTQY

J: TRBJ1-2
V: TRBV29-1
CDR3: SVVFRGAGYT

J: TRBJ2-2
V: TRBV5-1
CDR3: ASSSLAGGNTGELF

J: TRBJ2-3
V: TRBV5-4
CDR3: ASSFDTGKSTDTQY

J: TRBJ1-3
V: TRBV6-5
CDR3: ASSYEGTGRNTIY

J: TRBJ2-2
V: TRBV6-2/TRBV6-3
CDR3: ASSSFLDSLTGELF

J: TRBJ1-1
V: TRBV18
CDR3: ASSPPSMNTEAF

J: TRBJ2-7
V: TRBV20-1
CDR3: SAGGLAGVS

J: TRBJ1-1
V: TRBV19
CDR3: ASSWRGLTEAF

J: TRBJ1-1
V: TRBV9
CDR3: ASSTAGQGEAF

J: TRBJ2-5
V: TRBV18
CDR3: ASSPKGASAAQY